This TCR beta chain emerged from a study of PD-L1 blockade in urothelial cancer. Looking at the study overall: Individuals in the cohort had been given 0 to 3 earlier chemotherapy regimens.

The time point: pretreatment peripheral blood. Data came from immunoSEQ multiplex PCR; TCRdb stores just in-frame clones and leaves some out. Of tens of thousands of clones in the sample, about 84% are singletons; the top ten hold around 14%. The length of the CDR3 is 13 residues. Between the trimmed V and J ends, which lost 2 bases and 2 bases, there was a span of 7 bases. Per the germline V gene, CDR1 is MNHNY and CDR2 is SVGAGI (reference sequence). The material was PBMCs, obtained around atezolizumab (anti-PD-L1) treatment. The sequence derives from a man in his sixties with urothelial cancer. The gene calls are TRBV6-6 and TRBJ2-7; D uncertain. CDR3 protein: CASSYRLAYEQYF. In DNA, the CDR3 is TGTGCCAGCAGTTACAGGCTAGCCTACGAGCAGTACTTC.